These 14 T cell receptor beta chains were sequenced from one sample in a study of Ad26.COV2.S vaccination and SARS-CoV-2 variants. Produced via immunoSEQ multiplex PCR; TCRdb's table is partial and in-frame only. The sample contains over 300,000 clones, 83% of which appear only once. Treatment of the sample: roughly 19 received Ad26.COV2.S at low or high dose, single or two shots; a few received placebo; per-sample allocation not given. Collection of samples fell on day 63 after the first vaccine or placebo injection. Sequences were derived from peripheral blood, sampled in a trial of Ad26.COV2.S vaccine versus placebo. The origin of the receptors is a person aged 18-60 years who received the Ad26.COV2.S COVID-19 vaccine or a placebo.

This chain joins TRBV30 and TRBJ1-1; D possibly corresponds to TRBD1 (5 bases). Germline loops: CDR1 GTSNPN, CDR2 SVGIG (reference sequence). This CDR3 contains 12 residues. The V end lost 2 bases, the J end lost 5 bases, and 9 bases lay between the germline ends. The CDR3 protein is CAWSFRGTEAFF. The DNA of the CDR3 is TGTGCCTGGAGTTTCCGGGGGACTGAAGCTTTCTTT.

This chain connects TRBV6-5 to TRBJ2-2, with D perhaps TRBD2 (6 bases). Germline loops: CDR1 MNHEY, CDR2 SVGAGI. V lost 6 bases to trimming and J lost 1 base, with 12 bases between them. The CDR3 runs to 15 residues. CDR3 amino acids: CASRRDSLNTGELFF. The CDR3 DNA is TGTGCCAGCAGGAGGGACTCCCTGAACACCGGGGAGCTGTTTTTT.

The chain uses TRBV6-6 and TRBJ2-5; the D is unclear. Germline CDR1 is MNHNY and CDR2 is SVGAGI (reference sequence). The CDR3 spans 11 residues. V was cut by 2 bases and J by 12 bases, with 10 bases left in between. CDR3 in DNA: TGTGCCAGCAGTTACGACACTGGAGAGTACTTC. It encodes CASSYDTGEYF.

CDR3 bases: TGTGCCAGCAGCTCCCGGGACAGCTACGAGCAGTACTTC. Encoded protein: CASSSRDSYEQYF. The genes are TRBV13 and TRBJ2-7; 7 bases are shared with TRBD1. The germline V gene has CDR1 PRHDT and CDR2 FYEKMQ (reference sequence). This CDR3 comprises 13 residues. V gave up 4 bases and J gave up 3 bases; unmatched junction bases: 3.

This chain links TRBV12-5 with TRBJ1-1; TRBD1 matches at 9 bases. With V trimmed by 2 bases and J by 10 bases, 14 bases remained unmatched. CDR3 length: 16 residues. CDR1 and CDR2 (germline): LGHNT, FRNRAP. CDR3 residues: CASGLSGTGFAPIAFF. The CDR3 DNA is TGTGCTAGTGGTTTGTCCGGGACAGGGTTCGCGCCTATAGCTTTCTTT.

This clone was detected ten times or more. The chain uses TRBV6-5 and TRBJ2-3; no reliable D call. Germline V gives CDR1 MNHEY, CDR2 SVGAGI. This CDR3 has 11 residues. V shed 2 bases and J shed 6 bases, with 3 bases lying between them. CDR3 residues: CASSYVDTQYF. The CDR3 nucleotides read TGTGCCAGCAGTTACGTCGATACGCAGTATTTT.

This chain joins TRBV5-1 and TRBJ2-5; possible D gene TRBD2, 5 bases. V was shortened by 1 base and J by 5 bases, with 24 bases between the two germline ends. Germline CDR1 is SGHRS and CDR2 is YFSETQ. The CDR3 covers 18 residues. The DNA for the CDR3 is TGCGCCAGCAGCTTGATCCCCCCGGTGGGGAGCATGGGGGAGACCCAGTACTTC. Residues: CASSLIPPVGSMGETQYF.

The gene calls are TRBV12-1 and TRBJ1-5; no check of the table's D call, TRBD1, against the DNA was made. TRBV12-1 is termed a pseudogene. The CDR3 covers 20 residues. The CDR3 reads CASSFDFWTPIRTGYQPQHF. The CDR3 bases are TGTGCCAGCAGCTTTGATTTCTGGACACCCATCAGGACAGGGTATCAGCCCCAGCATTTT.

The chain is built from TRBV6-5 and TRBJ1-5; 9 bases line up with TRBD1. The J segment lost 6 bases and the V segment lost 6 bases, leaving 9 bases of the junction unmatched. The CDR3 runs to 15 residues. CDR1 MNHEY and CDR2 SVGAGI come from the germline V gene. CDR3 sequence: CASRRTGGDGQPQHF. CDR3 bases: TGTGCCAGCAGGAGAACAGGGGGCGATGGTCAGCCCCAGCATTTT.

This clone has only one observation. This chain uses TRBV12-3 or TRBV12-4 with TRBJ1-2; TRBD1 might be the D (6 bases). The CDR3 sequence is 13 residues long. V was shortened by 6 bases and J by 7 bases, with 15 bases between the two germline ends. The DNA of the CDR3 is TGTGCCAGCAGGGGCACAGGGTCCAGTGGCTACACCTTC. Protein sequence: CASRGTGSSGYTF.

This clone was detected a few times. The chain links TRBV6-1 to TRBJ1-5, with a weak D call TRBD1 (6 bases). The CDR3 contains 16 residues. The germline CDR1 and CDR2 sequences are MNHNS and SASEGT. V lost 6 bases and J 4 bases, leaving 19 bases between the germline ends. CDR3 nucleotide sequence: TGTGCCAGCAGAGAATGGACCAGGGGCCTTAATCAGCCCCAGCATTTT. It encodes CASREWTRGLNQPQHF.

J is TRBJ1-1 and V is TRBV19, with D perhaps TRBD1 (5 bases). Trimming left V 1 base short and J 1 base short, with 13 bases between. CDR3 size: 16 residues. Germline lookup yields CDR1 LNHDA and CDR2 SQIVND (reference sequence). CDR3 in amino acids: CASSIVRGTQNTEAFF. The CDR3 bases are TGTGCCAGTAGTATAGTCCGCGGGACTCAGAACACTGAAGCTTTCTTT.

The V gene is TRBV6-1, the J gene TRBJ2-2; D unresolved. Germline CDR1 is MNHNS and CDR2 is SASEGT. With 0 bases removed from V and 8 bases from J, the gap between germline ends came to 13 bases. CDR3 length: 15 amino acids. The CDR3 nucleotides read TGTGCCAGCAGTGAAGCTTTTCGGGCTTCGGGGGAGCTGTTTTTT. Amino acid sequence: CASSEAFRASGELFF.

The gene calls are TRBV6-1 and TRBJ1-5, with D uncertain. Trimming stripped 0 bases from V and 0 bases from J, with 9 bases between. From germline, CDR1 is MNHNS and CDR2 SASEGT. The CDR3 loop spans 16 amino acids. CDR3 region: CASSEAWRDSNQPQHF. The CDR3 nucleotides are TGTGCCAGCAGTGAAGCGTGGAGGGATAGCAATCAGCCCCAGCATTTT.